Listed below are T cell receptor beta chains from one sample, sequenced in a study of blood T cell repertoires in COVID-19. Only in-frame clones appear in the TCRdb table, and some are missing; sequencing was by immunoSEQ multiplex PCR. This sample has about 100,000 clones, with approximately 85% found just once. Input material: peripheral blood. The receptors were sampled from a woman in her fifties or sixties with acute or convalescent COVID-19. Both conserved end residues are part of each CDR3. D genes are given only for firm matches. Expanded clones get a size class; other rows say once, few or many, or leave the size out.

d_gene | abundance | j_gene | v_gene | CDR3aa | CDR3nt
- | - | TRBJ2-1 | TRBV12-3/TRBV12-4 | CASRRDEQFF | TGTGCCAGCCGCAGGGATGAGCAGTTCTTC
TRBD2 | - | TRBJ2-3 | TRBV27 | CASRIQRGSTDTQYF | TGTGCCAGCAGGATTCAGCGGGGATCAACAGATACGCAGTATTTT
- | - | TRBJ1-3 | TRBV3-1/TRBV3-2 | CASSQAGPSGNTIYF | TGTGCCAGCAGCCAAGCAGGCCCCTCTGGAAACACCATATATTTT
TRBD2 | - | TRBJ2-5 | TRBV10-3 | CAISVGTSGKGETQYF | TGTGCCATCAGTGTAGGAACTAGCGGAAAAGGGGAGACCCAGTACTTC
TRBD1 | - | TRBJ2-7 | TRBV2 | CASGGTGLSYEQYF | TGTGCCAGCGGGGGGACAGGGCTATCCTACGAGCAGTACTTC
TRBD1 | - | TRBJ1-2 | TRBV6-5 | CASTEDRNYGYTF | TGTGCCAGCACCGAGGACAGGAACTATGGCTACACCTTC
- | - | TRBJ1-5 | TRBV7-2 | CASSSTDGRAGQPQHF | TGTGCCAGCAGCTCAACTGACGGCAGGGCGGGACAGCCCCAGCATTTT
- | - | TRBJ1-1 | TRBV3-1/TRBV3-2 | CASILRGDTEAFF | TGTGCCAGCATCCTACGGGGAGACACTGAAGCTTTCTTT
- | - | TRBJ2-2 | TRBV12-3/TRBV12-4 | CASRKHTGELFF | TGTGCCAGCAGGAAGCACACCGGGGAGCTGTTTTTT
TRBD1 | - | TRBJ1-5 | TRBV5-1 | CASSLGQGEKQPQHF | TGCGCCAGCAGCTTGGGACAGGGTGAAAAACAGCCCCAGCATTTT
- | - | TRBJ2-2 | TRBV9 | CASSSRVSSAGELFF | TGTGCCAGCAGCTCCCGCGTTTCTAGCGCCGGGGAGCTGTTTTTT
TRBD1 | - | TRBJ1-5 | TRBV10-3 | CAISLTGDGNQPQHF | TGTGCCATCAGCTTGACAGGGGATGGCAATCAGCCCCAGCATTTT
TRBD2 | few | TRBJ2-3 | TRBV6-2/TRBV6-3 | CASSYPGLALTDTQYF | TGTGCCAGCAGTTACCCAGGACTAGCGCTCACAGATACGCAGTATTTT
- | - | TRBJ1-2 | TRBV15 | CATSASSFQEEGYGYTF | TGTGCCACCAGCGCCTCTTCGTTTCAGGAGGAGGGTTATGGCTACACCTTC
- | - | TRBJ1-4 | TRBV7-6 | CASSLGGGSTNEKLFF | TGTGCCAGCAGCTTAGGAGGTGGATCAACTAATGAAAAACTGTTTTTT
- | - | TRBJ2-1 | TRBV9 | CASSVVQGNEQFF | TGTGCCAGCAGCGTAGTGCAGGGCAATGAGCAGTTCTTC
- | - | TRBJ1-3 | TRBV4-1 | CASSQDPGYSGNTIYF | TGCGCCAGCAGCCAAGATCCAGGGTACTCTGGAAACACCATATATTTT
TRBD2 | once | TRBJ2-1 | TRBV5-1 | CASSFLAGGQYGEQFF | TGCGCCAGCAGCTTTCTAGCGGGAGGACAGTATGGTGAGCAGTTCTTC
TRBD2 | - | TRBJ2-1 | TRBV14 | CASSQVGRETGEQFF | TGTGCCAGCAGCCAAGTCGGGCGGGAGACGGGTGAGCAGTTCTTC
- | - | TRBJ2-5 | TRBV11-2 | CASSLDSRGIGTQYF | TGTGCCAGCAGCTTAGATTCGAGGGGGATAGGAACCCAGTACTTC
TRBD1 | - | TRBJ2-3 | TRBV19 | CASSISRDRPTDTQYF | TGTGCCAGTAGTATTTCCCGGGACAGGCCCACAGATACGCAGTATTTT
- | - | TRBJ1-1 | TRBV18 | CASSPTMGGTEAFF | TGTGCCAGCTCACCAACGATGGGGGGCACTGAAGCTTTCTTT
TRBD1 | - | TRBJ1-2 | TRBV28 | CASSQDRIGGYTF | TGTGCCAGCAGCCAGGACAGGATAGGCGGCTACACCTTC
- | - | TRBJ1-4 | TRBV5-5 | CASSLTGFGEKLFF | TGTGCCAGCAGCTTGACAGGGTTTGGGGAAAAACTGTTTTTT
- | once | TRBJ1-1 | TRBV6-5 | CASSLQVENTEAFF | TGTGCCAGCAGTTTACAGGTGGAGAACACTGAAGCTTTCTTT
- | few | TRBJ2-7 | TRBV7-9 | CASSTGTSYEQYF | TGTGCCAGCAGTACCGGGACATCTTACGAGCAGTACTTC
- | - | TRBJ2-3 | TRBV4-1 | CASSFGTDTQYF | TGCGCCAGCAGTTTCGGTACAGATACGCAGTATTTT
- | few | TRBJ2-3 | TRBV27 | CASSLQGHRSTDTQYF | TGTGCCAGCAGTTTACAAGGACACAGGTCCACAGATACGCAGTATTTT
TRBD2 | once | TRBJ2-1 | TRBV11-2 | CASSLDGLAGAYEQFF | TGTGCCAGCAGCTTAGACGGACTAGCGGGAGCATATGAGCAGTTCTTC
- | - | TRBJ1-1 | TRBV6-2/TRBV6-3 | CASSPYRTANSTEAFF | TGTGCCAGCAGCCCTTATCGAACTGCTAACTCCACTGAAGCTTTCTTT
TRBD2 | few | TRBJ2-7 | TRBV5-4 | CASSLAWGGSYEQYF | TGTGCCAGCAGCTTGGCTTGGGGGGGTTCCTACGAGCAGTACTTC
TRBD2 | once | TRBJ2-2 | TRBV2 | CASTGGRSNGELFF | TGTGCCAGCACGGGAGGCAGGAGTAACGGGGAGCTGTTTTTT
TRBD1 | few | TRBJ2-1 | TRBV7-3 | CASSSDRAGYHEQFF | TGTGCCAGCAGCTCGGACAGGGCGGGGTATCATGAGCAGTTCTTC
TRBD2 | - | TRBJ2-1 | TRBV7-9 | CASSRILAGGPNNEQFF | TGTGCCAGCAGCCGGATCCTAGCGGGAGGGCCTAACAATGAGCAGTTCTTC
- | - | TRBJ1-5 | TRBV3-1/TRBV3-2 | CASSQGQDQPQHF | TGTGCCAGCAGCCAAGGACAGGATCAGCCCCAGCATTTT
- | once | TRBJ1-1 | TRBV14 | CASRRMAGEAFF | TGTGCCAGCAGGAGGATGGCGGGTGAAGCTTTCTTT
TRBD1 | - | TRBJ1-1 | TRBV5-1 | CASTLNPGQGSTEAFF | TGCGCCAGCACCCTAAACCCGGGACAGGGGAGTACTGAAGCTTTCTTT
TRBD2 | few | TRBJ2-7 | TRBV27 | CASSFLAGEGEQYF | TGTGCCAGCAGTTTTCTAGCGGGAGAAGGCGAGCAGTACTTC
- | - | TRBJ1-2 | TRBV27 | CASSRQRSYGYTF | TGTGCCAGCAGTCGACAGCGATCCTATGGCTACACCTTC
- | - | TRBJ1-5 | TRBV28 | CASNTGSSGNQPQHF | TGTGCCAGCAATACAGGGAGCTCGGGCAATCAGCCCCAGCATTTT
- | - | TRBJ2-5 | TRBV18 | CASSPRELAFETQYF | TGTGCCAGCTCACCACGCGAACTAGCCTTCGAGACCCAGTACTTC
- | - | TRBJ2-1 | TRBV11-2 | CASSLARNEQFF | TGTGCCAGCAGCTTGGCTAGGAATGAGCAGTTCTTC
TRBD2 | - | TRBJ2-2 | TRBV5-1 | CASSLARGGAGELFF | TGCGCCAGCAGTTTGGCGCGGGGAGGGGCCGGGGAGCTGTTTTTT
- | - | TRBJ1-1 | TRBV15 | CATSWSHMNTEAFF | TGTGCCACCAGCTGGAGTCATATGAACACTGAAGCTTTCTTT